This T cell receptor (beta chain) was sequenced for a study of blood T cells in healthy people across ages. Trimming cost V 10 bases and J 8 bases, with 15 bases left between them. The CDR3 covers 13 residues. Germline V gene sequence: CDR1 ENHRY, CDR2 SYGVKD. The authors ran a second PCR of roughly 6 to 12 cycles using a sample-barcoded 5' primer and a J-beta primer mix. TCRdb redid the calling of the 5' RACE reads with MiXCR, one entry per CDR3 protein. Here the sample spans about 640,000 distinct CDR3 sequences, roughly 50% being singletons. The origin of this receptor is a man in his 60s in good health. The chain recombines TRBV10-3 with TRBJ1-6, with a possible D match to TRBD1 (5 bases). Sequenced: blood. The CDR3 DNA sequence: TGTGCCACCCGACGGGACGGGGATTCACCCCTCCACTTT. Its translation: CATRRDGDSPLHF.